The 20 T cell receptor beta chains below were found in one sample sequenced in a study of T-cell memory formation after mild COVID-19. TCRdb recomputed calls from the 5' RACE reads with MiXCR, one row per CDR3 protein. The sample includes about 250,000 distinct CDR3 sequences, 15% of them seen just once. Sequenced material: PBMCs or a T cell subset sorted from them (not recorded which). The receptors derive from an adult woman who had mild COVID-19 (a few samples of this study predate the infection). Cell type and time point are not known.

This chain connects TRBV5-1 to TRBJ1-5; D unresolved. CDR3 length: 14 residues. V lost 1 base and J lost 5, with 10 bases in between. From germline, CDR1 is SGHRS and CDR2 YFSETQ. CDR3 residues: CASSLRFGDQPQHF. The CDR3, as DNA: TGCGCCAGCAGCTTGAGGTTCGGGGATCAGCCCCAGCATTTT.

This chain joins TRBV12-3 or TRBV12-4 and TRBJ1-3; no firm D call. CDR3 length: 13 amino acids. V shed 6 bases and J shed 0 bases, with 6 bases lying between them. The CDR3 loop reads CASRGDSGNTIYF. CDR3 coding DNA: TGTGCCAGCAGGGGAGACTCTGGAAACACCATATATTTT.

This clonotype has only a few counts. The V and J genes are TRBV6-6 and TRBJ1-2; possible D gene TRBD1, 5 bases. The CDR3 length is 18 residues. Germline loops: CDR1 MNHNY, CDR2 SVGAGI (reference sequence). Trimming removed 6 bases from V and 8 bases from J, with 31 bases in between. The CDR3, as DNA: TGTGCCAGCAGCAGACGGACCGGGACGTCTCGTTCATCAGGCGGCTACACCTTC. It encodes CASSRRTGTSRSSGGYTF.

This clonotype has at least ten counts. The CDR3 DNA follows: TGTGCCAGCTCACCCCCTATGGGGGAGGGGTACGAGCAGTACTTC. Translation gives CASSPPMGEGYEQYF. V usage is TRBV18 and J usage is TRBJ2-7; TRBD2 aligns across 7 bases. The CDR3 totals 15 residues. V trimming: 3 bases; J trimming: 4 bases; junction bases outside the gene matches: 9. Germline V CDR1 and CDR2: KGHSH, LQKENI.

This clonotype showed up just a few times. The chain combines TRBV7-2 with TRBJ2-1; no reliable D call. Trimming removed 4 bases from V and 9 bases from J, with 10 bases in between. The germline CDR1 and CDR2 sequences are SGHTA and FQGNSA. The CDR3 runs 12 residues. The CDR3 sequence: CASSSPPGEQFF. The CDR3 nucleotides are TGTGCCAGCAGCTCCCCCCCGGGTGAGCAGTTCTTC. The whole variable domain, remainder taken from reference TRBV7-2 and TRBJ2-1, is GAGVSQSPSNKVTEKGKDVELRCDPISGHTALYWYRQSLGQGLEFLIYFQGNSAPDKSGLPSDRFSAERTGGSVSTLTIQRTQQEDSAVYLCASSSPPGEQFFGPGTRLTVL.

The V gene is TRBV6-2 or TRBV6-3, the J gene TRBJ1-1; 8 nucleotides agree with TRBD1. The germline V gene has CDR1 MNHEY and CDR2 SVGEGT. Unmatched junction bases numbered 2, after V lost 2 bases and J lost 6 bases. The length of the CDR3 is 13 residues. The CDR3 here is CASSYGTGPEAFF. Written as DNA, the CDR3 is TGTGCCAGCAGTTACGGGACAGGCCCTGAAGCTTTCTTT.

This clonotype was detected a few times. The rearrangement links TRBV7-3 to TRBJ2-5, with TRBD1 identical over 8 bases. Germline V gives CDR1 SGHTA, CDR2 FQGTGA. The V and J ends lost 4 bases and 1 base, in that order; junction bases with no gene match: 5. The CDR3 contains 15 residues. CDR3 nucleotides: TGTGCCAGCAGCTCCAACACAGGGGGCCAAGAGACCCAGTACTTC. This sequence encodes CASSSNTGGQETQYF.

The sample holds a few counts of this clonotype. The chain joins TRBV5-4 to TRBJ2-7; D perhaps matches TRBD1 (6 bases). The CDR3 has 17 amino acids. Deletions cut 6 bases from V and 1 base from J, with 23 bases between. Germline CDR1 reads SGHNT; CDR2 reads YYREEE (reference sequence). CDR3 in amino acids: CASTSNGPSTGSYEQYF. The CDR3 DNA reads TGTGCCAGCACCTCGAATGGGCCCTCGACAGGATCCTACGAGCAGTACTTC.

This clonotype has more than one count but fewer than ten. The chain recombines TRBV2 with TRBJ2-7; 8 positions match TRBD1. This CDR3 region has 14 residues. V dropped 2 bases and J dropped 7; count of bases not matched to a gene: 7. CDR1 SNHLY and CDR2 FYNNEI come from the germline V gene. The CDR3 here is CASSELTGAGEQYF. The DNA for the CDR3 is TGTGCCAGCAGTGAATTGACAGGGGCAGGGGAGCAGTACTTC. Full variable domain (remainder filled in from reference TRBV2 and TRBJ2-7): EPEVTQTPSHQVTQMGQEVILRCVPISNHLYFYWYRQILGQKVEFLVSFYNNEISEKSEIFDDQFSVERPDGSNFTLKIRSTKLEDSAMYFCASSELTGAGEQYFGPGTRLTVT.

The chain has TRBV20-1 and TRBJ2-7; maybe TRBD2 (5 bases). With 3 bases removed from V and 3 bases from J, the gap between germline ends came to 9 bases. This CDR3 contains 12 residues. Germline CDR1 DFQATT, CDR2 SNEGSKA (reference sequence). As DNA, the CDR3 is TGCAGTGCTAGGGACTTGGTCTACGAGCAGTACTTC. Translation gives CSARDLVYEQYF.

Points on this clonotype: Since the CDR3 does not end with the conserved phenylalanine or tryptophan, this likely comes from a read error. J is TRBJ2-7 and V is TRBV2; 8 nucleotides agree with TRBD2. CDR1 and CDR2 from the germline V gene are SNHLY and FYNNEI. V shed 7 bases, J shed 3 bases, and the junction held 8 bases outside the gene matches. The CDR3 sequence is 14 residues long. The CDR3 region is CASTNSGRGYEQYL. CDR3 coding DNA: TGTGCCAGCACAAACAGCGGGAGAGGCTACGAGCAGTACTTG.

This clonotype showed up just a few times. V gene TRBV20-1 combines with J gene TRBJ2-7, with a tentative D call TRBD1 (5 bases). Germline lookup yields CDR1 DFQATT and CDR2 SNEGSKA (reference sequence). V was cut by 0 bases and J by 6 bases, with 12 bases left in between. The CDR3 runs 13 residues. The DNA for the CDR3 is TGCAGTGCTAGAGATCCCCAGGGAATCGAGCAGTACTTC. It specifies CSARDPQGIEQYF.

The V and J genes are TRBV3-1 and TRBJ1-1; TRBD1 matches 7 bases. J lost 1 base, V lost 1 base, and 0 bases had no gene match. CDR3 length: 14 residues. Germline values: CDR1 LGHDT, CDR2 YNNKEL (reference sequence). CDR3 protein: CASSQGTGNTEAFF. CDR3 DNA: TGTGCCAGCAGCCAAGGGACAGGGAACACTGAAGCTTTCTTT.

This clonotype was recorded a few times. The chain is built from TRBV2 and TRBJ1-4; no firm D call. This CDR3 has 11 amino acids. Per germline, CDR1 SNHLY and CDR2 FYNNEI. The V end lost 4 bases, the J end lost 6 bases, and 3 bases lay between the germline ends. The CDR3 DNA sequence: TGTGCCAGCAGTGTCTATGAAAAACTGTTTTTT. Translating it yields CASSVYEKLFF.

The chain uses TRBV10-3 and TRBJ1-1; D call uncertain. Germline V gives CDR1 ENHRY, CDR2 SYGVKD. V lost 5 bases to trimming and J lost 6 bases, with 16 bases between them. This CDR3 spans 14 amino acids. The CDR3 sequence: CAISSGWTDAEAFF. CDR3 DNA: TGTGCCATCAGTTCCGGCTGGACCGACGCTGAAGCTTTCTTT.

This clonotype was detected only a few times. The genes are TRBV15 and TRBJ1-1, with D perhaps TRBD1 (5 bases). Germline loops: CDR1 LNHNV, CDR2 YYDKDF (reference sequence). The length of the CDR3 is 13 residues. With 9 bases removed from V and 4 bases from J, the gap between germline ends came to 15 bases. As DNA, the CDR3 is TGTGCCACGCTAGCCAGGGTAGGCACTGAAGCTTTCTTT. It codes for CATLARVGTEAFF.

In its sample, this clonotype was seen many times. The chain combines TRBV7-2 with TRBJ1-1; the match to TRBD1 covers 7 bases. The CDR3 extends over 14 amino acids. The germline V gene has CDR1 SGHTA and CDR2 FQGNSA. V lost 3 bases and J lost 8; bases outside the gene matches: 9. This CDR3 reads CASSFRPRDSEAFF. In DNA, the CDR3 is TGTGCCAGCAGCTTCCGACCCCGGGACAGCGAAGCTTTCTTT.

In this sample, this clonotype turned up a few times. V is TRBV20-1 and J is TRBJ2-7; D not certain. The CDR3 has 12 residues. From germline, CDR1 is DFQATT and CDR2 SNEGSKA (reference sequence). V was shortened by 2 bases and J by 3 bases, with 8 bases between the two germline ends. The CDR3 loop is CSARQDGYEQYF. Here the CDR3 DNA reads TGCAGTGCTAGACAAGACGGCTACGAGCAGTACTTC.

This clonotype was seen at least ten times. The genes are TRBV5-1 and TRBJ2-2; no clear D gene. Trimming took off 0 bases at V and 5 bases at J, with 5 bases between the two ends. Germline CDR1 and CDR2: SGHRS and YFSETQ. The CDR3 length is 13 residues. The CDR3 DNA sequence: TGCGCCAGCAGCTTGGGAAGAACCGGGGAGCTGTTTTTT. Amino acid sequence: CASSLGRTGELFF.

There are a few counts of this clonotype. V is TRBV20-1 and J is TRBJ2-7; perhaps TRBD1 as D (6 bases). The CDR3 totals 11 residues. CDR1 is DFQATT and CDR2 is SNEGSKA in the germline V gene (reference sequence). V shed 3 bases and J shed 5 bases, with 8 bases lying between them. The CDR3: CSASRGDEQYF. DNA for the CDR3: TGCAGTGCTAGCAGGGGTGACGAGCAGTACTTC.